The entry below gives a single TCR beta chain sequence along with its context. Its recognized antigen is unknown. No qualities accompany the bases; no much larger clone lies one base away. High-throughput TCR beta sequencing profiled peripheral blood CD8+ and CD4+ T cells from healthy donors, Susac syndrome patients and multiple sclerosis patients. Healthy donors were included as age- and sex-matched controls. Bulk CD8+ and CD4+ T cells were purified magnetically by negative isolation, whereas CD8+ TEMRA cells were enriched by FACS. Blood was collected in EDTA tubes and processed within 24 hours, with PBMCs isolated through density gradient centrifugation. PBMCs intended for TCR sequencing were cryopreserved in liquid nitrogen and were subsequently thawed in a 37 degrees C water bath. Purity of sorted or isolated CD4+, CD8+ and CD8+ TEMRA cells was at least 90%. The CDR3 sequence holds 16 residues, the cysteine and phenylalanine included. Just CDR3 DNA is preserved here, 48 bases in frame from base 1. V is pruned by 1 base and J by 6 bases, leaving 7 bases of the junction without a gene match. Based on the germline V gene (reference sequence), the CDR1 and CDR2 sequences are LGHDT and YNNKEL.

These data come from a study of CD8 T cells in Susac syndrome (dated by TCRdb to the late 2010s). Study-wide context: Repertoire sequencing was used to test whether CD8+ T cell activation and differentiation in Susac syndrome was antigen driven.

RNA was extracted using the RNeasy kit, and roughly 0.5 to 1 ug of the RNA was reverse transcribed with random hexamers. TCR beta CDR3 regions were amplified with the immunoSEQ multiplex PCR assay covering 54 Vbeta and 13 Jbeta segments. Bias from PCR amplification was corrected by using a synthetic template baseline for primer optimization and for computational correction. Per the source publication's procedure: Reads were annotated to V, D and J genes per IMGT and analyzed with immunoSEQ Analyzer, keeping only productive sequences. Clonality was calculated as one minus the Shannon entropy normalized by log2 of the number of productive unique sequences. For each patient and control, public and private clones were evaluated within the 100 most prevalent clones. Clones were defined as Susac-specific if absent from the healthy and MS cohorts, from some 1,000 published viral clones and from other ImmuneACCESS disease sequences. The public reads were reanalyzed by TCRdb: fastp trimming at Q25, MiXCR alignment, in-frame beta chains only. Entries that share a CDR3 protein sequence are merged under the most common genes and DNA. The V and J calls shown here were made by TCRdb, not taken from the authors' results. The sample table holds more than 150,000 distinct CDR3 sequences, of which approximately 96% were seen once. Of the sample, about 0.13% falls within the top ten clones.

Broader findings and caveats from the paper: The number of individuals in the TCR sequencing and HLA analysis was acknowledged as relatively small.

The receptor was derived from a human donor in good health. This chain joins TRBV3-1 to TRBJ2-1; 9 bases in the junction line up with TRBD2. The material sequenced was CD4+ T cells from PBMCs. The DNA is TGTGCCAGCAGCCAAGGCCCACCGGGACTAGCCAATGAGCAGTTCTTC. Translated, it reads CASSQGPPGLANEQFF.